Each of the 23 T cell receptor beta chains below was sequenced from the same sample in a study of CD8+CD57+ T cells in acquired aplastic anemia. Patients included in sequencing had previously demonstrated CD8+CD57+ cell expansion by flow cytometry. TCR beta VDJ combinations and CDR3 sequences were profiled from genomic DNA. TCRdb called the reads again in MiXCR, with one record for every CDR3 protein. Among around 150,000 distinct CDR3 sequences listed, 60% to 80% were seen once. Sequenced sample: sorted CD4+, CD8+, or CD8+CD57+ T cells (not recorded which) from PBMCs. Receptors originate from a human donor with aplastic anemia.

The chain has TRBV5-6 and TRBJ1-2; TRBD1 might be the D (5 bases). The CDR3 runs to 14 residues. Trimming stripped 2 bases from V and 3 bases from J, with 11 bases between. CDR1 is SGHDT, CDR2 YYEEEE, per germline. In nucleotides, the CDR3 is TGTGCCAGCAGCTTAGGGGAAAGCTACTATGGCTACACCTTC. As protein: CASSLGESYYGYTF.

The chain joins TRBV24-1 to TRBJ1-2; the match to TRBD1 covers 7 bases. Looked up from germline, CDR1 is KGHDR and CDR2 is SFDVKD. The CDR3 has 15 amino acids. The junction had 16 bases not matched to a gene; V was cut back by 9 bases and J by 7 bases. The chain's CDR3 is CATSGGLTGQSGYTF. DNA for the CDR3: TGTGCCACCTCAGGGGGGCTAACGGGACAGAGTGGCTACACCTTC.

The chain combines TRBV27 with TRBJ2-5; 9 nucleotides align to TRBD2. Germline CDR1 reads MNHEY; CDR2 reads SMNVEV (reference sequence). V trimming: 6 bases; J trimming: 5 bases; junction bases outside the gene matches: 10. The CDR3 has 15 residues. The CDR3 bases are TGTGCCAGCAGCGCCGGGACTAGCCTAGCGGAGACCCAGTACTTC. This translates into CASSAGTSLAETQYF.

This rearrangement joins TRBV7-9 to TRBJ2-1; D remains ambiguous. The germline V gene has CDR1 SEHNR and CDR2 FQNEAQ (reference sequence). V was trimmed by 10 bases and J by 2 bases, leaving 15 bases between them. This CDR3 has 14 amino acids. The DNA of the CDR3 is TGTGCCATCGAGTCCCGGGCTCCCTACAATGAGCAGTTCTTC. Protein sequence: CAIESRAPYNEQFF.

This clonotype was counted a few times. The chain uses TRBV2 and TRBJ2-5; 11 bases map to TRBD1. Germline CDR1 SNHLY, CDR2 FYNNEI. V dropped 7 bases and J dropped 7; count of bases not matched to a gene: 8. This CDR3 comprises 14 residues. CDR3 residues: CASIGQGAVGTQYF. The CDR3 nucleotides read TGTGCCAGCATTGGACAGGGGGCCGTGGGGACCCAGTACTTC.

The chain carries TRBV5-1 and TRBJ2-6; 9 nucleotides agree with TRBD1. The germline gives CDR1 SGHRS, CDR2 YFSETQ. The CDR3 loop spans 16 amino acids. Trimming took 4 bases from V and 2 from J; bases not matched to a gene: 4. As DNA, the CDR3 is TGCGCCAGCAGCCAAACAGGGGGCGCTGGGGCCAACGTCCTGACTTTC. The encoded protein is CASSQTGGAGANVLTF. Variable domain in full (rest from reference TRBV5-1 and TRBJ2-6): KAGVTQTPRYLIKTRGQQVTLSCSPISGHRSVSWYQQTPGQGLQFLFEYFSETQRNKGNFPGRFSGRQFSNSRSEMNVSTLELGDSALYLCASSQTGGAGANVLTFGAGSRLTVL.

The rearrangement uses TRBV5-8 and TRBJ2-5; possibly TRBD1 for D (6 bases). This CDR3 is built from 16 residues. Germline values: CDR1 SGHTS, CDR2 YDEGEE. V lost 2 bases, J lost 0 bases, and 14 bases lay in between. This CDR3 is CASSLGRQVYQETQYF. DNA for the CDR3: TGTGCCAGCAGCTTAGGGCGACAGGTGTACCAAGAGACCCAGTACTTC.

The chain couples TRBV24-1 to TRBJ1-1; unclear D gene. The germline V gene encodes CDR1 KGHDR and CDR2 SFDVKD. Trimming shortened V by 4 bases and J by 0 bases, and 5 bases separated the two germline ends. The CDR3 contains 13 residues. The CDR3 spells CATSEGLNTEAFF. CDR3 nucleotide sequence: TGTGCCACCAGTGAAGGTTTGAACACTGAAGCTTTCTTT.

The chain joins TRBV7-9 to TRBJ2-2; possible D gene TRBD2, 6 bases. The CDR3 loop spans 16 amino acids. Germline CDR1 and CDR2: SEHNR and FQNEAQ (reference sequence). Trimming shortened V by 1 base and J by 5 bases, and 14 bases separated the two germline ends. The CDR3 here is CASSLGAGSGTGELFF. In nucleotides, the CDR3 is TGTGCCAGCAGCTTAGGGGCGGGGTCTGGAACCGGGGAGCTGTTTTTT.

V gene TRBV15 combines with J gene TRBJ2-7, with 7 positions matching TRBD1. The CDR3 covers 16 residues. Trimming took 3 bases from V and 4 from J; bases not matched to a gene: 12. Germline V gene sequence: CDR1 LNHNV, CDR2 YYDKDF (reference sequence). The chain's CDR3 is CATSSARGDRDYEQYV. The CDR3 nucleotides read TGTGCCACCAGCAGTGCTAGGGGTGACAGGGATTACGAGCAGTACGTC.

This chain links TRBV20-1 with TRBJ1-1; D is possibly TRBD1 (6 bases). This CDR3 is 16 amino acids long. Germline V gives CDR1 DFQATT, CDR2 SNEGSKA (reference sequence). Trimming shortened V by 2 bases and J by 7 bases, and 23 bases separated the two germline ends. In DNA form, the CDR3 reads TGCAGTGCTAGACGGGCTCAGGGGAGGGGTAGTGGTGAAGCTTTCTTT. Translated, it gives CSARRAQGRGSGEAFF.

This clonotype appeared once. The chain uses TRBV10-3 and TRBJ1-5, with TRBD1 identical over 8 bases. This CDR3 contains 15 residues. V lost 4 bases, J lost 2 bases, and 4 bases stayed unmatched. Germline V gene sequence: CDR1 ENHRY, CDR2 SYGVKD. In DNA form, the CDR3 reads TGTGCCATCAGTGGACAGGGGTTTGGCAATCAGCCCCAGCATTTT. This encodes CAISGQGFGNQPQHF.

The genes are TRBV7-9 and TRBJ2-2; TRBD2 aligns across 8 bases. The V gene's germline CDR1 is SEHNR and CDR2 FQNEAQ (reference sequence). Germline trimming cut 2 bases from V and 3 bases from J; bases unmatched to any gene: 14. This CDR3 is 19 amino acids long. The CDR3 loop is CASSLFGSPAGGYTGELFF. Written as DNA, the CDR3 is TGTGCCAGCAGCTTATTTGGGAGTCCGGCGGGAGGTTACACCGGGGAGCTGTTTTTT.

The rearrangement links TRBV24-1 to TRBJ2-3; no definite D call. This CDR3 is built from 15 residues. The V end was cut by 7 bases, the J end by 1 base, with 14 bases between. Germline V CDR1 and CDR2: KGHDR, SFDVKD. CDR3 DNA: TGTGCCACCAGCCTATCCGGAACCCGCACAGATACGCAGTATTTT. It is translated as CATSLSGTRTDTQYF.

V gene TRBV24-1 combines with J gene TRBJ1-5, with D maybe TRBD1 (5 bases). Germline values: CDR1 KGHDR, CDR2 SFDVKD. With 3 bases removed from V and 0 bases from J, the gap between germline ends came to 14 bases. This CDR3 contains 17 residues. The CDR3 loop is CATSDTSTEYSNQPQHF. CDR3 sequence (DNA): TGTGCCACCAGTGATACTTCGACAGAGTATAGCAATCAGCCCCAGCATTTT.

The J gene is TRBJ2-5, the V gene TRBV24-1; 7 positions match TRBD2. Germline CDR1 reads KGHDR; CDR2 reads SFDVKD. The length of the CDR3 is 16 residues. Unmatched junction bases numbered 11, after V lost 4 bases and J lost 4 bases. Here the CDR3 reads CATSDRGERDGETQYF. CDR3 nucleotide sequence: TGTGCCACCAGTGACCGTGGCGAGCGGGACGGAGAGACCCAGTACTTC.

This chain joins TRBV6-5 and TRBJ1-5; no definite D call. V was pared by 5 bases and J by 1 base, with 12 bases between. Germline values: CDR1 MNHEY, CDR2 SVGAGI. This CDR3 spans 15 amino acids. CDR3: CASSEYDGSNQPQHF. CDR3 coding DNA: TGTGCCAGCAGTGAGTATGACGGGAGCAATCAGCCCCAGCATTTT.

This rearrangement joins TRBV20-1 to TRBJ1-6, with D possibly being TRBD1 (6 bases). Trimming pared 6 bases from V and 14 bases from J, leaving 20 bases between. In germline, CDR1 is DFQATT, CDR2 SNEGSKA (reference sequence). CDR3 length: 13 amino acids. CDR3 in DNA: TGCAGTGCCCATGACAGGCGAATTAGGTCCCTCCACTTT. As protein: CSAHDRRIRSLHF.

The gene calls are TRBV19 and TRBJ1-1, with D tentatively TRBD1 (6 bases). This CDR3 is 14 amino acids long. Germline CDR1 LNHDA, CDR2 SQIVND (reference sequence). V was trimmed by 3 bases and J by 4 bases, leaving 12 bases between them. The CDR3 DNA reads TGTGCCAGTAGTATCGCTACAGGGACCACTGAAGCTTTCTTT. Translating it yields CASSIATGTTEAFF.

The V call is TRBV29-1, the J call TRBJ2-7; 11 positions match TRBD2. Germline V CDR1 and CDR2: SQVTM, ANQGSEA. The V and J ends lost 5 bases and 4 bases, in that order; junction bases with no gene match: 4. The CDR3 is made up of 13 amino acids. CDR3 in amino acids: CSVSSGRNYEQYF. The CDR3 region has the DNA TGCAGCGTTTCTAGCGGGAGGAATTACGAGCAGTACTTC.

The gene calls are TRBV24-1 and TRBJ1-1, with TRBD1 as a possible D gene (6 bases). The CDR3 length is 15 residues. The V gene's germline CDR1 is KGHDR and CDR2 SFDVKD. The V and J ends lost 3 bases and 4 bases respectively, with 14 bases between them. The CDR3 spells CATSDRSRGFTEAFF. The CDR3 DNA follows: TGTGCCACCAGTGATAGGTCGAGGGGGTTCACTGAAGCTTTCTTT.

The genes are TRBV7-9 and TRBJ1-2, with 10 bases fitting TRBD1. J gave up 8 bases and V 5 bases, and 5 bases lay outside the gene matches. The CDR3 extends over 13 amino acids. Germline assignment: CDR1 SEHNR and CDR2 FQNEAQ (reference sequence). This CDR3 reads CASSDRDRGGYTF. In DNA form, the CDR3 reads TGTGCCAGCAGCGACCGGGACAGGGGCGGCTACACCTTC.

V is TRBV20-1 and J is TRBJ2-5; tentatively, D is TRBD2 (6 bases). The CDR3 length is 14 residues. CDR1 is DFQATT and CDR2 is SNEGSKA in the germline V gene (reference sequence). Trimming cost V 5 bases and J 7 bases, with 20 bases left between them. The CDR3 DNA follows: TGCAGTGCTTCGCGGGCAGGGACTGGGGGGACCCAGTACTTC. This gives the protein CSASRAGTGGTQYF.